Described below is a single T cell receptor (beta chain) sequence and its context. What it binds is unknown. Unique molecular identifiers (one per individual cDNA molecule) were attached. TCRdb recomputed calls from the 5' RACE reads with MiXCR, one row per CDR3 protein. The sample has some 64,000 distinct CDR3 sequences, under 15% seen once. This specimen belongs to a study of early T cells in non-severe SARS-CoV-2 infection. Whole-study findings and limits: CD4 and private specificities were missed by VDJdb matching, which favored anti-spike CD8 responses.

Trimming cost V 0 bases and J 10 bases, with 12 bases left between them. This CDR3 region has 13 residues. The chain uses TRBV12-3 or TRBV12-4 and TRBJ1-2; D might be TRBD1 (6 bases). The sequenced sample was whole blood. This TCR came from an adult who was a healthcare worker with PCR-confirmed SARS-CoV-2 infection or an uninfected control (not recorded which). The CDR3 coding sequence is TGTGCCAGCAGTTTAGCTCCGGGACAATACTACACCTTC. This encodes CASSLAPGQYYTF.